The rows below give T cell receptor beta chains drawn from one sample of a study of blood T cell repertoires in COVID-19. Clones were read by immunoSEQ multiplex PCR, and TCRdb kept only the in-frame ones, dropping some. The sample consists of approximately 90,000 clones, approximately 88% of them appearing once. The sequenced material came from peripheral blood. The receptors were sampled from a woman of 80 years or more with active or convalescent COVID-19. Both conserved end residues are part of each CDR3.

>TRBJ2-3|TRBV29-1
CSVRVADTQYF
>TRBJ1-4|TRBV5-5
CASSPDRAMGEKLFF
>TRBJ2-2|TRBV19
CASSQGGWTGELFF
>TRBJ1-2|TRBV29-1
CSVEERQYSNGYTF
>TRBJ2-1|TRBV7-3
CASSLTSASYNEQFF
>TRBJ1-2|TRBV19
CASNPSRDSYGYTF
>TRBJ1-2|TRBV12-3/TRBV12-4
CASSSRWGDGYTF
>TRBJ2-3|TRBV9
CASSSREGRSTDTQYF
>TRBJ1-1|TRBV19
CASTLQGGGDTEAFF
>TRBJ2-1|TRBV5-6
CASSLGAGGSVGEQFF
>TRBJ2-3|TRBV18
CASSPRGGTDTQYF
>TRBJ2-7|TRBV28
CASSLAGGSSYEQYF
>TRBJ1-1|TRBV10-3
CAITSDSPNTEAFF
>TRBJ1-4|TRBV9
CASSGATGGHEKLFF
>TRBJ2-7|TRBV7-9
CASSLMSGGYEQYF
>TRBJ2-3|TRBV7-4
CASSLQGQGASRCTDTQYF
>TRBJ1-2|TRBV10-1
CASSEEGVQSGYTF
>TRBJ1-1|TRBV2
CASSKDRVTEAFF